This T cell receptor beta chain was observed in a study of beta chain features in type 1 diabetes. General observations from the study: When Type 1 diabetes patients were examined, their TCRB CDR3s proved moderately but significantly shorter in all four CD4+ subsets.

Expressed TCRB transcripts got sequenced, as all isolated RNA was reverse transcribed. Here immunoSEQ multiplex PCR was the method, and the copy in TCRdb shows in-frame clones only, minus some. Here the sample spans about 370,000 clones, about 10% being singletons. This clone showed up many times. Its antigen is currently unknown. Germline V gene sequence: CDR1 LNHDA, CDR2 SQIVND (reference sequence). Trimming removed 7 bases from V and 2 bases from J, with 13 bases in between. CDR3 length: 14 amino acids. Material for sequencing was central memory CD4+ T cells from blood. The V and J genes are TRBV19 and TRBJ2-3; D gene unclear. This TCR came from a man aged 25-45 years with type 1 diabetes. The DNA for the CDR3 is TGTGCCAGTAAGGCGGAGCGCAACACAGATACGCAGTATTTT. Its translation is CASKAERNTDTQYF.